This TCR beta chain is drawn from a study of blood T cell repertoires in COVID-19. At the level of the study: The cDNA or gDNA used as material had been derived from T cells, B-cell-depleted T cells, or PBMCs.

Original processing notes: The assay estimated nucleated cells by amplifying reference gene primers. Libraries were prepared by immunoSEQ multiplex PCR; TCRdb keeps only in-frame clonotypes and omits some of them. The V and J calls and the clone size are those of that table, but D and trimming were determined from the DNA. The table has about 63,000 clones, 60% to 85% seen once; the top ten hold approximately 52%. The J segment lost 3 bases and the V segment lost 5 bases, leaving 7 bases of the junction unmatched. CDR1 and CDR2 (germline): SGHRS, YFSETQ. The length of the CDR3 is 14 residues. The specimen sequenced was peripheral blood. The chain joins TRBV5-1 to TRBJ2-7; 8 bases are a match to TRBD1. The sequence came from a woman aged 80 or over with acute or convalescent COVID-19. This CDR3 reads CASRSTGESYEQYF. In DNA, the CDR3 is TGCGCCAGCAGATCGACAGGGGAGAGCTACGAGCAGTACTTC.